This T cell receptor beta chain appears in the sequencing data of a study of post-analysis software for immune sequencing data. Overall study results and limits: Compared against controls, patients with multiple sclerosis displayed significantly lower normalized Chao1 diversity. F measure grouped same-batch samples tightly together. Five or six TRBV segments, including TRBV5-6, TRBV5-1 and TRBV20-1, were more frequent in patients than controls.

Germline-derived CDR1 and CDR2 are KGHDR and SFDVKD. Trimming shortened V by 8 bases and J by 0 bases, and 10 bases separated the two germline ends. The CDR3 contains 14 residues. Unique molecular identifiers were built into the TCR beta cDNA libraries. Input amounts of about 0.95 to 11 million T cells were used. These gave around 500,000 cDNA molecules, so each molecule approximated one T cell. TCRdb re-analysed the PCR reads in MiXCR, keeping a single row per CDR3 protein. The data show some 690,000 distinct CDR3 sequences, approximately 60% seen once. This clonotype was found a few times. Its antigen is not identified.

The material sequenced was blood. The chain is built from TRBV24-1 and TRBJ2-1; no clear D. The sequence derives from a girl aged 2 to 10 with multiple sclerosis. The CDR3 reads CATNKGSSYNEQFF. The DNA for the CDR3 is TGTGCCACCAATAAGGGAAGCTCCTACAATGAGCAGTTCTTC.